These 7 T cell receptor beta chains share one sample of origin, sequenced in a study of T-cell reconstitution after alpha-beta-depleted transplantation in children. Unique molecular identifiers were used in preparing the TCRbeta library. MiXCR was run by TCRdb on the PCR reads, yielding one entry per CDR3 protein. The sample has around 400,000 distinct CDR3 sequences, around 21% seen once; the top ten hold 3.8%. Sample: PBMCs from the stem cell graft donor, taken from the stem cell graft. The receptor set was obtained from a human donor who donated a stem cell graft to a child with acute myeloid leukemia.

This chain joins TRBV5-1 and TRBJ1-2; unclear D gene. Deletions cut 2 bases from V and 0 bases from J, with 5 bases between. The CDR3 extends over 13 amino acids. Germline lookup yields CDR1 SGHRS and CDR2 YFSETQ. CDR3 in amino acids: CASSFEANYGYTF. The CDR3 DNA is TGCGCCAGCAGCTTCGAAGCTAACTATGGCTACACCTTC.

The chain is built from TRBV29-1 and TRBJ2-5; 9 bases are a match to TRBD2. The ends lost 5 bases at V and 3 bases at J; junction bases unmatched: 4. CDR3 length: 13 amino acids. Germline V gene data show CDR1 as SQVTM and CDR2 as ANQGSEA. This CDR3 is CSVRASGKETQYF. In DNA, the CDR3 is TGCAGCGTTCGGGCTAGCGGGAAAGAGACCCAGTACTTC.

This clonotype was seen a few times. The chain couples TRBV7-2 to TRBJ2-7, with 10 nucleotides matching TRBD2. This CDR3 spans 17 amino acids. Germline loops: CDR1 SGHTA, CDR2 FQGNSA. The J segment lost 5 bases and the V segment lost 4 bases, leaving 14 bases of the junction unmatched. The CDR3 sequence is CASSSPGLARGTNEQYF. As DNA, the CDR3 is TGTGCCAGCAGCTCCCCGGGACTAGCGAGGGGGACGAACGAGCAGTACTTC. Full variable domain (outside the CDR3, taken from reference TRBV7-2 and TRBJ2-7): GAGVSQSPSNKVTEKGKDVELRCDPISGHTALYWYRQSLGQGLEFLIYFQGNSAPDKSGLPSDRFSAERTGGSVSTLTIQRTQQEDSAVYLCASSSPGLARGTNEQYFGPGTRLTVT.

This rearrangement joins TRBV28 to TRBJ1-1; no reliable D call. The CDR3 has 12 residues. Germline CDR1 is MDHEN and CDR2 is SYDVKM. Trimming left V 4 bases short and J 4 bases short, with 7 bases between. The CDR3 region has the DNA TGTGCCAGCAGTTCCTTACGCACTGAAGCTTTCTTT. Protein sequence: CASSSLRTEAFF.

This clonotype came up a few times. V is TRBV13 and J is TRBJ2-1; 13 nucleotides align to TRBD2. Germline CDR1 and CDR2: PRHDT and FYEKMQ (reference sequence). There are 16 residues in the CDR3. V lost 6 bases and J lost 8; bases outside the gene matches: 10. CDR3 amino acids: CASSQLLAGGPDEQFF. The CDR3 DNA sequence: TGTGCCAGCAGTCAATTACTAGCGGGAGGGCCCGATGAGCAGTTCTTC. The variable domain in full, completed from reference TRBV13 and TRBJ2-1, reads AAGVIQSPRHLIKEKRETATLKCYPIPRHDTVYWYQQGPGQDPQFLISFYEKMQSDKGSIPDRFSAQQFSDYHSELNMSSLELGDSALYFCASSQLLAGGPDEQFFGPGTRLTVL.

This clonotype was seen a few times. V and J are TRBV5-1 and TRBJ2-5; possibly TRBD1 for D (6 bases). V was shortened by 5 bases and J by 2 bases, with 13 bases between the two germline ends. Germline V lookup: CDR1 SGHRS, CDR2 YFSETQ. This CDR3 region has 14 residues. Written as DNA, the CDR3 is TGCGCCAGCAGAAGAAGGGGGTGGCAAGAGACCCAGTACTTC. The encoded protein is CASRRRGWQETQYF.

The genes are TRBV12-3 or TRBV12-4 and TRBJ2-7; no clear D gene. This CDR3 spans 11 amino acids. V lost 5 bases, J lost 6 bases, and 8 bases lay in between. CDR3 DNA: TGTGCCAGCAGTCGCTCTATCGAGCAGTACTTC. Amino acids: CASSRSIEQYF.